A selection of T cell receptor beta chains follows, all from one sample in a study of OX40 agonist ivuxolimab in advanced cancers. The repertoire was sequenced with immunoSEQ multiplex PCR; TCRdb's copy has only in-frame clones and lacks some. The sample lists about 80,000 clones; approximately 86% were seen once. Sample: CD4+ or CD8+ T cells sorted from blood, taken in a trial of the OX40 agonist ivuxolimab. The source of these receptors is an adult with an advanced solid tumor such as melanoma, head and neck, liver or kidney cancer. Both conserved end residues are trimmed from each CDR3. The order of the fields is V gene, J gene, CDR3 protein.

TRBV30	TRBJ2-3	AWSTIAGVTDTQY
TRBV4-1	TRBJ1-2	ASSPLPGGALNYGYT
TRBV6-5	TRBJ1-6	ASSYRGDNSPLH
TRBV30	TRBJ2-1	AWSVYTSYNEQF
TRBV4-3	TRBJ2-7	ASSQVRDVEGEYEQY
TRBV11-3	TRBJ2-2	ASSPQTGKNTGELF
TRBV5-1	TRBJ1-4	ASSHNAATGNEKLF
TRBV2	TRBJ2-3	ASRELATEGDTQY
TRBV5-6	TRBJ2-5	ASSLVSYQATQY
TRBV19	TRBJ2-5	ASSPSGLRETQY
TRBV7-9	TRBJ2-7	ASNTGPHIYEQY
TRBV14	TRBJ1-2	ASSQQGYNYGYT
TRBV15	TRBJ1-1	ATSKRQGASEAF
TRBV5-1	TRBJ1-1	ASSGREGNTEAF
TRBV11-3	TRBJ2-3	ASSATGARGAYTQY
TRBV28	TRBJ2-1	ASSPVGRGGRNEQF
TRBV28	TRBJ1-4	ASSIIAGGVEKLF
TRBV7-2	TRBJ1-5	ASSLDRDQPQH
TRBV5-6	TRBJ2-7	ASSFLGQVVDEQY
TRBV30	TRBJ2-7	AWGRNTYEQY
TRBV29-1	TRBJ2-7	SVVGAGVGEQY
TRBV5-1	TRBJ2-1	ASRVGFNNEQF
TRBV19	TRBJ1-1	ASSIGREYTEAF
TRBV11-2	TRBJ1-3	ASSLVGTLFSGNTIY